This T cell receptor beta chain was profiled in a study of post-analysis software for immune sequencing data. This clonotype was counted only a few times. Its antigen remains unknown. Prepared libraries of TCR beta cDNA carried unique molecular identifiers. Using its own MiXCR run on the PCR reads, TCRdb lists one record per CDR3 protein. The profile shows more than 350,000 distinct CDR3 sequences, over 30% of them singletons. Overall study results and limits: The five TRBV segments detected at higher frequency in patients than in controls included TRBV5-6, TRBV5-1 and TRBV20-1.

Trimming cost V 6 bases and J 5 bases; bases outside gene matches: 11. The CDR3 runs 15 residues. CDR1 and CDR2 from the germline V gene are DFQATT and SNEGSKA (reference sequence). The chain has TRBV20-1 and TRBJ2-1; 9 bases fit TRBD2. This receptor was taken from a girl aged 2 to 9 with multiple sclerosis. Sequencing was performed on blood. The CDR3 DNA reads as TGCAGTGCCAGGAGGGCGGCTAGCGGGAACAATGAGCAGTTCTTC. Protein sequence: CSARRAASGNNEQFF.